This T cell receptor beta chain stems from a study of early T cells in non-severe SARS-CoV-2 infection (dated by TCRdb to the early 2020s). For context, the study as a whole: TCR sequencing used bulk RNA from unsorted whole blood, so alpha and beta chains could not be paired. On the study overall, not on this receptor specifically: VDJdb matching was skewed toward anti-spike CD8 responses and likely underestimated virus-specific expansions by missing private and CD4 specificities.

Set within a cohort of healthcare workers in London, UK, this nested case-control study involved weekly PCR testing of nasopharyngeal swabs along with blood sampling. Between 23 and 31 March 2020, the week of the UK lockdown, healthcare workers were enrolled and then followed up weekly for as long as 16 weeks. From cysteine to phenylalanine, the CDR3 is 14 amino acids long. CDR3 DNA is the only sequence kept; it has 42 bases, read in frame from the first base. From a lookup of the germline V gene, CDR1 and CDR2 are KGHSH and LQKENI. Trimming at the junction amounts to 3 bases on V and 7 bases on J, and the germline ends lie 10 bases apart. This clonotype came up a few times. This clone's antigen is unknown. No base qualities exist here, and no much larger clone lies one base off it. Library construction relied on 5' RACE. Sequenced on a NextSeq 500. In the TCR library protocol, unique molecular identifiers were attached to individual cDNA molecules to correct for PCR bias and sequencing error. Both TCR alpha and beta chains were sequenced, and tight co-correlation was observed between alpha and beta sequence abundances in each sample. The authors' pipeline ran thus. Decombinator V4 was used to annotate TCR sequences for V gene, J gene and CDR3. Expanded TCRs were defined as changing significantly between any two time points under a Poisson model with p below 0.0001. TCR abundances were normalised to the total number of TCRs sequenced in each sample and reported as counts per million. TRAV1-2 paired with TRAJ12, TRAJ20 or TRAJ33 defined MAIT TCRs, while TRAV10 paired with TRAJ18 defined iNKT TCRs. VDJdb, accessed 1 November 2021, was searched for CMV, EBV and SARS-CoV-2 annotated TCRs, excluding TCRs annotated for multiple antigens. TCRdb passed the public sequencing reads through fastp at Q25 and MiXCR, retaining productive beta sequences. Identical CDR3 proteins give one entry, which carries the most common genes and DNA. These V and J calls derive from TCRdb rather than the authors' analysis. Counted in this sample were 55,000 to 85,000 distinct CDR3 sequences; approximately 13% of them appeared once. The ten largest clones add up to over 12% of the sample.

The TCR was taken from an adult who was a healthcare worker with PCR-confirmed SARS-CoV-2 infection or an uninfected control (not recorded which). The sequence joins TRBV18 to TRBJ1-6, and the D gene may be TRBD1, 5 bases matching. The sample comprised whole blood. The CDR3 sequence is CASSPEGKNSPLHF. The nucleotide sequence reads as follows: TGTGCCAGCTCACCTGAGGGGAAAAATTCACCCCTCCACTTT.